This entry lists 22 T cell receptor beta chains sequenced from one sample in a study of blood T cell repertoires in COVID-19 (dated by TCRdb to the early 2020s). Libraries were constructed by the immunoSEQ multiplex PCR assay. Not all clones reach the TCRdb copy of this immuneACCESS table, which keeps in-frame sequences only. Checked studies attribute under half of the gap to unresolved V genes and leave the rest unexplained. This sample has more than 150,000 clones in its table, and 79% of those were observed once. The ten largest clones capture 17% of the sample. Sequencing used peripheral blood. Every receptor here comes from a man aged 55 to 69 with active or convalescent COVID-19.

CDR3 DNA: TGCAGCGTTGCTGGCGGGAGTCCGACAGATACGCAGTATTTT. It codes for CSVAGGSPTDTQYF. The rearrangement uses TRBV29-1 and TRBJ2-3; 7 bases map to TRBD2. The CDR3 contains 14 residues. The ends lost 4 bases at V and 3 bases at J; junction bases unmatched: 7. Germline CDR1 SQVTM, CDR2 ANQGSEA.

The chain couples TRBV7-2 to TRBJ2-3; a weak D match, TRBD2 (5 bases). The CDR3 spans 13 residues. Germline CDR1 reads SGHTA; CDR2 reads FQGNSA. V shed 5 bases and J shed 6 bases, with 12 bases lying between them. CDR3 DNA sequence: TGTGCCAGCAGCGTCGGGTCGGGGGATACGCAGTATTTT. It is translated as CASSVGSGDTQYF.

This chain connects TRBV9 to TRBJ2-3; a weak D match, TRBD2 (6 bases). The germline V gene encodes CDR1 SGDLS and CDR2 YYNGEE. The CDR3 length is 15 residues. V dropped 2 bases and J dropped 5 bases, with 15 bases sitting between them. CDR3 protein: CASSVTRETGDTQYF. The CDR3 DNA reads TGTGCCAGCAGCGTTACACGGGAGACGGGAGATACGCAGTATTTT.

This clone was picked up one time. The chain is built from TRBV27 and TRBJ1-6, with a possible D match to TRBD1 (6 bases). CDR1 MNHEY and CDR2 SMNVEV come from the germline V gene (reference sequence). V lost 3 bases, J lost 7 bases, and 10 bases lay in between. The CDR3 has 14 residues. The CDR3 DNA reads TGTGCCAGCAGTTTGGCGAGGGGGAATTCACCCCTCCACTTT. Translation gives CASSLARGNSPLHF.

This chain joins TRBV28 and TRBJ2-1, with 7 nucleotides matching TRBD2. J lost 2 bases, V lost 6 bases, and 10 bases had no gene match. This CDR3 spans 16 amino acids. The germline CDR1 and CDR2 sequences are MDHEN and SYDVKM. CDR3 in amino acids: CASSLGLGRAYNEQFF. CDR3 sequence (DNA): TGTGCCAGCAGCCTAGGCCTAGGGAGGGCCTACAATGAGCAGTTCTTC.

This chain uses TRBV9 with TRBJ2-2; a possible D gene is TRBD2 (6 bases). The germline V gene has CDR1 SGDLS and CDR2 YYNGEE. V lost 0 bases to trimming and J lost 2 bases, with 14 bases between them. The CDR3 totals 17 residues. The CDR3, as DNA: TGTGCCAGCAGCGTAGGACTAGGGACCAGCAACACCGGGGAGCTGTTTTTT. Protein sequence: CASSVGLGTSNTGELFF.

V is TRBV18 and J is TRBJ2-5; TRBD2 matches at 7 bases. Germline CDR1 KGHSH, CDR2 LQKENI. V trimming: 8 bases; J trimming: 4 bases; junction bases outside the gene matches: 19. This CDR3 is 17 amino acids long. The CDR3 loop reads CASATTQLAPRGETQYF. The CDR3 region has the DNA TGTGCCAGCGCCACCACCCAACTAGCGCCAAGGGGAGAGACCCAGTACTTC.

The chain links TRBV9 to TRBJ2-7, with D tentatively TRBD1 (6 bases). V dropped 3 bases and J dropped 9 bases, with 22 bases sitting between them. The CDR3 has 15 residues. Germline V gene data show CDR1 as SGDLS and CDR2 as YYNGEE. Here the CDR3 DNA reads TGTGCCAGCAGCGCAACCCAGGGGATCCCCTCGGCGCAGTACTTC. Its protein is CASSATQGIPSAQYF.

The chain combines TRBV18 with TRBJ1-5; D perhaps matches TRBD1 (6 bases). The CDR3 covers 14 residues. The V gene lost 5 bases and the J gene lost 7 bases, with 15 bases spanning the gap. CDR1 KGHSH and CDR2 LQKENI come from the germline V gene. CDR3 nucleotide sequence: TGTGCCAGCTCAGCACGCGGGGGCGGACAGCCCCAGCATTTT. Translated: CASSARGGGQPQHF.

The V gene is TRBV5-1, the J gene TRBJ2-2; D perhaps matches TRBD1 (5 bases). Germline assignment: CDR1 SGHRS and CDR2 YFSETQ. The V end lost 3 bases, the J end lost 1 base, and 13 bases lay between the germline ends. This CDR3 has 16 residues. CDR3 region: CASSWGPDGNTGELFF. The CDR3 nucleotides read TGCGCCAGCAGCTGGGGCCCGGATGGGAACACCGGGGAGCTGTTTTTT.

The chain uses TRBV5-1 and TRBJ2-7; D uncertain. V lost 1 base and J 6 bases, leaving 11 bases between the germline ends. This CDR3 spans 13 amino acids. Germline CDR1 is SGHRS and CDR2 is YFSETQ. The CDR3 spells CASSLPGASEQYF. The CDR3 region has the DNA TGCGCCAGCAGCTTGCCGGGTGCCTCCGAGCAGTACTTC. Combining the CDR3 with reference TRBV5-1 and TRBJ2-7 gives the whole variable domain KAGVTQTPRYLIKTRGQQVTLSCSPISGHRSVSWYQQTPGQGLQFLFEYFSETQRNKGNFPGRFSGRQFSNSRSEMNVSTLELGDSALYLCASSLPGASEQYFGPGTRLTVT.

The rearrangement links TRBV11-2 to TRBJ2-1; D possibly corresponds to TRBD2 (7 bases). From germline, CDR1 is SGHAT and CDR2 FQNNGV. The CDR3 sequence is 15 residues long. Trimming pared 2 bases from V and 6 bases from J, leaving 14 bases between. The DNA of the CDR3 is TGTGCCAGCAGCTTACGGGGGGCCCGCTCCAATGAGCAGTTCTTC. It specifies CASSLRGARSNEQFF.

The chain links TRBV9 to TRBJ1-6; D gene unclear. The germline V gene has CDR1 SGDLS and CDR2 YYNGEE. V shed 7 bases and J shed 0 bases, with 11 bases lying between them. This CDR3 comprises 15 residues. The CDR3 DNA sequence: TGTGCCAGCTCGCTCCTTAGCTCCTATAATTCACCCCTCCACTTT. It specifies CASSLLSSYNSPLHF. The whole variable domain, filled in from reference TRBV9 and TRBJ1-6, reads DSGVTQTPKHLITATGQRVTLRCSPRSGDLSVYWYQQSLDQGLQFLIQYYNGEERAKGNILERFSAQQFPDLHSELNLSSLELGDSALYFCASSLLSSYNSPLHFGNGTRLTVT.

The chain uses TRBV9 and TRBJ1-1; the D gene is possibly TRBD1 (5 bases). Trimming removed 3 bases at V and 6 bases at J, with 18 bases between. This CDR3 is built from 15 residues. CDR1 and CDR2 (germline): SGDLS, YYNGEE. The CDR3 DNA reads as TGTGCCAGCAGCGCCTCGGACGCGGGGACCGCTGAAGCTTTCTTT. Residues: CASSASDAGTAEAFF. The whole variable domain, filled in from reference TRBV9 and TRBJ1-1, reads DSGVTQTPKHLITATGQRVTLRCSPRSGDLSVYWYQQSLDQGLQFLIQYYNGEERAKGNILERFSAQQFPDLHSELNLSSLELGDSALYFCASSASDAGTAEAFFGQGTRLTVV.

The chain's CDR3 is CSAATGKETQYF. The CDR3 DNA sequence: TGCAGCGCCGCGACAGGAAAAGAGACCCAGTACTTC. The chain recombines TRBV29-1 with TRBJ2-5; TRBD1 might be the D (6 bases). CDR3 length equals 12 residues. The ends were cut back, 7 bases at V and 3 bases at J, with 12 bases in the middle. CDR1 and CDR2 from the germline V gene are SQVTM and ANQGSEA.

The chain has TRBV10-3 and TRBJ1-5; TRBD1 might be the D (6 bases). This CDR3 is 15 amino acids long. Trimming pared 10 bases from V and 11 bases from J, leaving 27 bases between. The germline V gene has CDR1 ENHRY and CDR2 SYGVKD. The CDR3 protein is CATSLTQGWDVSQHF. The DNA of the CDR3 is TGTGCCACCTCCTTAACCCAGGGGTGGGACGTGTCCCAGCATTTT.

This sequence joins TRBV2 and TRBJ1-1; TRBD1 might be the D (6 bases). Per germline, CDR1 SNHLY and CDR2 FYNNEI. The CDR3 consists of 15 residues. Between the trimmed V and J ends, which lost 6 bases and 1 base, there was a span of 15 bases. CDR3 in amino acids: CASSVTQGTNTEAFF. CDR3 nucleotides: TGTGCCAGCAGCGTAACACAGGGAACGAACACTGAAGCTTTCTTT.

The chain couples TRBV5-1 to TRBJ2-7; 9 bases map to TRBD1. J gave up 1 base and V 9 bases, and 8 bases lay outside the gene matches. Germline V lookup: CDR1 SGHRS, CDR2 YFSETQ. The CDR3 spans 14 residues. CDR3 sequence (DNA): TGCGCCACCTCTCGGGACAGGGTTTCCTACGAGCAGTACTTC. This sequence encodes CATSRDRVSYEQYF.

This chain links TRBV5-6 with TRBJ1-2, with TRBD1 identical over 8 bases. CDR1 SGHDT and CDR2 YYEEEE come from the germline V gene. This CDR3 comprises 15 residues. The V segment lost 7 bases and the J segment 5 bases; nucleotides outside the gene matches: 13. The CDR3, as DNA: TGTGCCAGCGGACCATTTCGGCAGGGGGCGTATGGCTACACCTTC. It specifies CASGPFRQGAYGYTF.

The gene calls are TRBV30 and TRBJ2-1; D is undetermined. Germline V lookup: CDR1 GTSNPN, CDR2 SVGIG (reference sequence). The CDR3 has 11 residues. V was shortened by 5 bases and J by 3 bases, with 5 bases between the two germline ends. For the CDR3, the DNA is TGTGCCTGGGACAACTACAATGAGCAGTTCTTC. This translates into CAWDNYNEQFF.

The gene calls are TRBV6-6 and TRBJ1-5; unclear D gene. The length of the CDR3 is 15 residues. The ends were cut back, 6 bases at V and 2 bases at J, with 14 bases in the middle. Germline V lookup: CDR1 MNHNY, CDR2 SVGAGI (reference sequence). The CDR3, as DNA: TGTGCCAGCAGACCCGGACTAATGGGCAATCAGCCCCAGCATTTT. Translation gives CASRPGLMGNQPQHF.

The chain links TRBV7-3 to TRBJ2-3; 10 bases fit TRBD2. Per germline, CDR1 SGHTA and CDR2 FQGTGA. The CDR3 sequence is 16 residues long. Unmatched junction bases numbered 9, after V lost 3 bases and J lost 6 bases. CDR3 bases: TGTGCCAGCAGCTTGGGACTAGCGCAGGGGATTGATACGCAGTATTTT. Amino acid sequence: CASSLGLAQGIDTQYF.